Listed below are T cell receptor beta chains from one sample, sequenced in a study of OX40 agonist ivuxolimab in advanced cancers. Some clones are missing from TCRdb's copy, which holds only in-frame ones; the method was immunoSEQ multiplex PCR. Altogether roughly 65,000 clones are present, 90% being singletons, with the ten largest covering over 9.5%. The specimen was CD4+ or CD8+ T cells sorted from blood, collected in a trial of the OX40 agonist ivuxolimab. These receptors came from an adult with an advanced solid tumor such as melanoma, head and neck, liver or kidney cancer. CDR3s include the opening cysteine and the closing phenylalanine or tryptophan. The order of the fields is V gene, D gene, J gene, clone size, CDR3 protein, CDR3 DNA. A D gene is named only where the DNA matches it firmly. Clone sizes are given selectively: once, few, many, or a class where the clone is expanded.

>TRBV18|-|TRBJ2-5|once
CASSPSQETQYF
TGTGCCAGCTCACCCTCCCAAGAGACCCAGTACTTC
>TRBV5-4|-|TRBJ2-1|few
CASSLFGNEQFF
TGTGCCAGCAGCTTGTTCGGGAATGAGCAGTTCTTC
>TRBV6-5|-|TRBJ2-7|-
CASSYSDETSYEQYF
TGTGCCAGCAGTTACTCGGACGAAACTTCCTACGAGCAGTACTTC
>TRBV5-4|TRBD2|TRBJ2-1|once
CASSLRRTSASYNEQFF
TGTGCCAGCAGCTTGCGCAGGACTAGCGCCTCCTACAATGAGCAGTTCTTC
>TRBV7-9|-|TRBJ2-5|-
CASSQPSQETQYF
TGTGCCAGCAGCCAACCCTCGCAAGAGACCCAGTACTTC
>TRBV5-1|-|TRBJ2-2|once
CASSLGTWDSGELFF
TGCGCCAGCAGCTTGGGGACTTGGGACTCCGGGGAGCTGTTTTTT
>TRBV18|TRBD2|TRBJ2-1|-
CASSPSTSGIFSYNEQFF
TGTGCCAGCTCACCAAGTACTAGCGGGATATTCTCCTACAATGAGCAGTTCTTC
>TRBV4-2|TRBD1|TRBJ1-2|-
CASSQTLTGGNYGYTF
TGTGCCAGCAGCCAGACACTGACAGGGGGCAACTATGGCTACACCTTC
>TRBV15|-|TRBJ1-5|-
CATSRTSEPQHF
TGTGCCACCAGCAGGACATCGGAACCCCAGCATTTT
>TRBV28|-|TRBJ2-1|-
CASSPTWGSYNEQFF
TGTGCCAGCAGTCCGACCTGGGGCTCCTACAATGAGCAGTTCTTC
>TRBV19|TRBD2|TRBJ2-5|-
CASSQTSGRVGQETQYF
TGTGCCAGTAGTCAGACTAGCGGGAGGGTGGGGCAAGAGACCCAGTACTTC
>TRBV28|-|TRBJ2-6|-
CASRRGYGANVLTF
TGTGCCAGCAGAAGGGGGTACGGGGCCAACGTCCTGACTTTC
>TRBV5-4|TRBD2|TRBJ2-1|-
CASSSPSGRFEQFF
TGTGCCAGCAGTTCTCCTAGCGGGAGATTTGAGCAGTTCTTC
>TRBV6-6|-|TRBJ1-3|-
CASSWKNSGNTIYF
TGTGCCAGCAGTTGGAAGAACTCTGGAAACACCATATATTTT
>TRBV6-6|-|TRBJ1-1|few
CASRRGDSTEAFF
TGTGCCAGCAGACGAGGGGATAGCACTGAAGCTTTCTTT
>TRBV28|-|TRBJ1-3|once
CASSIPPSGNTIYF
TGTGCCAGCAGCATTCCCCCCTCTGGAAACACCATATATTTT
>TRBV28|-|TRBJ1-2|-
CASSSGLTLYGYTF
TGTGCCAGCAGTTCGGGACTGACTCTCTATGGCTACACCTTC
>TRBV18|-|TRBJ1-2|once
CASSQGVGYGYTF
TGTGCCAGCTCACAGGGGGTTGGATATGGCTACACCTTC
>TRBV15|TRBD1|TRBJ1-5|once
CATSREGTGDQPQHF
TGTGCCACCAGCAGGGAGGGGACAGGGGATCAGCCCCAGCATTTT
>TRBV11-3|-|TRBJ2-1|-
CASSLDSLPHNEQFF
TGTGCCAGCAGCTTAGACAGCCTCCCCCACAATGAGCAGTTCTTC
>TRBV9|-|TRBJ2-1|-
CASSAGTSYNEQFF
TGTGCCAGCAGCGCCGGGACAAGTTACAATGAGCAGTTCTTC
>TRBV5-1|-|TRBJ1-5|-
CASSLGTAGGPQHF
TGCGCCAGCAGCTTGGGGACAGCGGGTGGGCCCCAGCATTTT
>TRBV19|TRBD1|TRBJ1-5|-
CASMGQGWDQPQHF
TGTGCCAGTATGGGACAGGGGTGGGATCAGCCCCAGCATTTT
>TRBV6-4|TRBD2|TRBJ2-1|-
CASSPGTSINEQFF
TGTGCCAGCAGTCCCGGGACTAGCATCAATGAGCAGTTCTTC
>TRBV18|-|TRBJ2-3|-
CASSQLQGPDTQYF
TGTGCCAGCTCACAACTACAGGGTCCAGATACGCAGTATTTT
>TRBV7-9|-|TRBJ2-5|-
CASSLGLKWETQYF
TGTGCCAGCAGCTTAGGGTTAAAGTGGGAGACCCAGTACTTC
>TRBV9|-|TRBJ1-2|-
CASSSGGRTGYTF
TGTGCCAGCAGCTCCGGGGGGAGGACGGGCTACACCTTC
>TRBV7-3|TRBD2|TRBJ2-3|-
CASSTGLAASTDTQYF
TGTGCCAGCAGCACCGGACTAGCGGCGAGCACAGATACGCAGTATTTT
>TRBV7-9|-|TRBJ2-7|few
CASSLYNSYEQYF
TGTGCCAGCAGCTTGTATAACAGCTACGAGCAGTACTTC
>TRBV5-1|-|TRBJ2-2|-
CASSLSSVTGELFF
TGCGCCAGCAGCTTGAGCAGTGTAACCGGGGAGCTGTTTTTT
>TRBV7-8|TRBD1|TRBJ2-7|-
CASSSQQGSYEQYF
TGTGCCAGCAGCTCGCAACAGGGGTCCTACGAGCAGTACTTC
>TRBV5-6|TRBD2|TRBJ2-1|-
CASSLPGLAGANEQFF
TGTGCCAGCAGCTTACCGGGACTAGCGGGAGCTAATGAGCAGTTCTTC
>TRBV18|-|TRBJ2-3|-
CASSAHLLSTDTQYF
TGTGCCAGCTCCGCCCACCTCCTAAGCACAGATACGCAGTATTTT
>TRBV7-8|-|TRBJ2-7|-
CASSRNGEQYF
TGTGCCAGCAGCAGAAATGGGGAGCAGTACTTC
>TRBV14|-|TRBJ2-2|-
CASSLLRRASTGELFF
TGTGCCAGCAGCCTATTGAGGAGAGCTAGCACCGGGGAGCTGTTTTTT
>TRBV5-1|TRBD1|TRBJ2-5|few
CASSLEGTGRETQYF
TGCGCCAGCAGCTTGGAAGGGACAGGGAGGGAGACCCAGTACTTC
>TRBV14|-|TRBJ2-1|-
CASSMYSEQFF
TGTGCCAGCAGTATGTACAGTGAGCAGTTCTTC
>TRBV7-3|-|TRBJ2-5|-
CASSLSRQETQYF
TGTGCCAGCAGCTTATCTAGACAAGAGACCCAGTACTTC
>TRBV5-1|TRBD2|TRBJ2-3|-
CASGRSSGTDTQYF
TGCGCCAGCGGCAGATCTAGCGGGACAGATACGCAGTATTTT
>TRBV5-5|-|TRBJ2-1|-
CASSLVGDSYNEQFF
TGTGCCAGCAGCTTGGTCGGGGACTCCTACAATGAGCAGTTCTTC
>TRBV19|-|TRBJ1-5|-
CASSIGGRGQPQHF
TGTGCCAGTAGTATCGGAGGGAGGGGACAGCCCCAGCATTTT
>TRBV18|TRBD1|TRBJ1-2|-
CASSRTGDYGYTF
TGTGCCAGCTCACGGACAGGGGACTATGGCTACACCTTC
>TRBV13|-|TRBJ2-5|-
CASSPPTVQETQYF
TGTGCCAGCAGCCCCCCGACAGTTCAAGAGACCCAGTACTTC
>TRBV6-1|TRBD1|TRBJ1-1|-
CASSPDRVGTTEAFF
TGTGCCAGCAGCCCAGACAGGGTTGGTACCACTGAAGCTTTCTTT
>TRBV6-5|-|TRBJ2-1|-
CASSSQGAHNEQFF
TGTGCCAGCAGTAGCCAGGGTGCTCACAATGAGCAGTTCTTC
>TRBV7-9|TRBD1|TRBJ2-7|once
CASSPPGQGYEQYF
TGTGCCAGCAGCCCCCCGGGACAGGGCTACGAGCAGTACTTC
>TRBV6-8|-|TRBJ2-7|once
CASSTARRSYEQYF
TGTGCCAGCAGTACAGCTCGTCGCTCGTACGAGCAGTACTTC
>TRBV6-1|-|TRBJ2-7|-
CASRRDIISYEQYF
TGTGCCAGCAGGAGGGACATAATCTCCTACGAGCAGTACTTC
>TRBV28|TRBD1|TRBJ1-2|-
CASSPGTGRAYGYTF
TGTGCCAGCAGTCCCGGGACAGGGAGAGCCTATGGCTACACCTTC
>TRBV19|TRBD1|TRBJ1-1|-
CASSTRGQGYTEAFF
TGTGCCAGTAGTACCCGGGGACAGGGGTACACTGAAGCTTTCTTT